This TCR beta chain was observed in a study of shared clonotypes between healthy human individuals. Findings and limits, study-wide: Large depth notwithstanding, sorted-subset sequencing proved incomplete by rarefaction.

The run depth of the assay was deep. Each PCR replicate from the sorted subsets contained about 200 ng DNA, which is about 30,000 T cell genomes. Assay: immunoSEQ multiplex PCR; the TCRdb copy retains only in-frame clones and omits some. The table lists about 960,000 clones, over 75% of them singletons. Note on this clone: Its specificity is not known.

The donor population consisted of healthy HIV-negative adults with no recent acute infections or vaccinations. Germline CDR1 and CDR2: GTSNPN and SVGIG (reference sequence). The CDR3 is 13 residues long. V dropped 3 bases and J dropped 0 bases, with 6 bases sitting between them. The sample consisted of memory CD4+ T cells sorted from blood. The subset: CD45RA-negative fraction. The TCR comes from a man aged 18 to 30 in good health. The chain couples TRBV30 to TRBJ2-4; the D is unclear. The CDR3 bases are TGTGCCTGGAGCCGCATAGCCAAAAACATTCAGTACTTC. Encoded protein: CAWSRIAKNIQYF. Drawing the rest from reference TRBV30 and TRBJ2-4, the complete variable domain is SQTIHQWPATLVQPVGSPLSLECTVEGTSNPNLYWYRQAAGRGLQLLFYSVGIGQISSEVPQNLSASRPQDRQFILSSKKLLLSDSGFYLCAWSRIAKNIQYFGAGTRLSVL.